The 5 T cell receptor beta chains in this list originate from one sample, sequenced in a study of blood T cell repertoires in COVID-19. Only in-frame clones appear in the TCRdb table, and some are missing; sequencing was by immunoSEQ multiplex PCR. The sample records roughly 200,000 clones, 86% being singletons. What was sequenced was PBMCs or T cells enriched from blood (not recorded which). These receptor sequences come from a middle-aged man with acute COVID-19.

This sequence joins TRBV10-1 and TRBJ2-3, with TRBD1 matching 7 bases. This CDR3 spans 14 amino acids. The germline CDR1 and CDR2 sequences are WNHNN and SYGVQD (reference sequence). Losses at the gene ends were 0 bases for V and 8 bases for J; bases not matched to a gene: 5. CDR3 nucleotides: TGCGCCAGCAGTGAGTCGACAGGGTCGGTTACGCAGTATTTT. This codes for CASSESTGSVTQYF.

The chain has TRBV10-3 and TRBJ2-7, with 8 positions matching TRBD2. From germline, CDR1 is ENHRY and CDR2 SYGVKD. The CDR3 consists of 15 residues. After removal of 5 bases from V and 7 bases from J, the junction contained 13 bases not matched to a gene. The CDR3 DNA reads TGTGCCATCAGTCCGGGGGGGGTTCGGGATAGAGAGCAGTACTTC. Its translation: CAISPGGVRDREQYF.

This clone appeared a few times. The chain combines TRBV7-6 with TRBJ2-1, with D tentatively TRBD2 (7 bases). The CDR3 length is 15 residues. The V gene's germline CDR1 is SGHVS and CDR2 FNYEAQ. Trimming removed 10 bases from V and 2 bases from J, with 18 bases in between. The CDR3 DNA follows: TGTGCCACCACCCGTAGGGGGGGCACCTACAATGAGCAGTTCTTC. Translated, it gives CATTRRGGTYNEQFF.

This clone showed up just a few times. The DNA of the CDR3 is TGTGCCAGCAGTCCCAAGAACACCGGGGAGCTGTTTTTT. It encodes CASSPKNTGELFF. The chain recombines TRBV28 with TRBJ2-2; D remains unclear. Trimming took 5 bases from V and 1 from J, leaving 5 bases between them. The CDR3 sequence is 13 residues long. In germline, CDR1 is MDHEN, CDR2 SYDVKM.

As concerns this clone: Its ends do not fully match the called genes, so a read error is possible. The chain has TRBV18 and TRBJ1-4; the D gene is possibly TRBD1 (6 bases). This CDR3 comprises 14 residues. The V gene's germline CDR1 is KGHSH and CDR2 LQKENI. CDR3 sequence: CAGSPDSIEEKLFF. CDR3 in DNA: TGTGCCGGCTCACCGGACAGTATCGAAGAAAAACTGTTTTTT.